A selection of T cell receptor beta chains follows, all from one sample in a study of blood T cell repertoires in COVID-19. Using immunoSEQ multiplex PCR, the repertoire was profiled, and TCRdb retains in-frame clones only, with some absent. Of about 95,000 clones in the sample, roughly 80% are singletons; the top ten hold about 23%. The sequenced sample consisted of peripheral blood. Receptors were obtained from an elderly man with active or convalescent COVID-19. CDR3s include the opening cysteine and the closing phenylalanine or tryptophan. D genes are given only for firm matches. Clone size is given for some rows only: seen once, a few or many times, or a class if the clone is expanded.

TRBV5-1,TRBD1,few,TRBJ1-4,14,TGCGCCAGCAGCGCCGGACAGGGGAAGGAAAAACTGTTTTTT,CASSAGQGKEKLFF
TRBV9,TRBD2,NA,TRBJ2-3,14,TGTGCCGGCTCTACTAGCGCTAGCACAGATACGCAGTATTTT,CAGSTSASTDTQYF
TRBV13,TRBD2,NA,TRBJ2-7,15,TGTGCCAGCAGTTCCCGGGAGGCAGGAATCTACGAGCAGTACTTC,CASSSREAGIYEQYF
TRBV6-6,NA,NA,TRBJ2-7,16,TGTGCCAGCGGGGGGGCCTGGGGGGCCTCCCTTGGGGAGCAGTACTTC,CASGGAWGASLGEQYF
TRBV5-1,TRBD1,NA,TRBJ2-7,14,TGCGCCAGCAGCCCGGGACAGGGTTACCACGAGCAGTACTTC,CASSPGQGYHEQYF
TRBV28,NA,NA,TRBJ1-2,13,TGTGCCAGCAGACACGGGGTGGGCTATGGCTACACCTTC,CASRHGVGYGYTF
TRBV6-5,NA,NA,TRBJ1-3,15,TGTGCCAGCGGGAAGGACTACGGCGGGGGAAACACCATATATTTT,CASGKDYGGGNTIYF
TRBV5-1,TRBD2,NA,TRBJ2-1,17,TGCGCCAGCAGCTTGGATGAGGCTAGCGGGGGGGCCCTTGAGCAGTTCTTC,CASSLDEASGGALEQFF
TRBV29-1,NA,NA,TRBJ1-5,12,TGCAGCGTTGCGCAAGCAAATCAGCCCCAGCATTTT,CSVAQANQPQHF
TRBV18,TRBD2,NA,TRBJ2-1,15,TGTGCCAGCTCACCGTTCGGGGGGACCGACAATGAGCAGTTCTTC,CASSPFGGTDNEQFF
TRBV4-1,TRBD1,NA,TRBJ2-1,16,TGCGCCAGCAGCCGCTTCGACAGGGGCACCTACAATGAGCAGTTCTTC,CASSRFDRGTYNEQFF
TRBV6-1,NA,NA,TRBJ2-5,17,TGTGCCAGCAGTGGGAGCTATAACATGCTGCTCGGAGAGACCCAGTACTTC,CASSGSYNMLLGETQYF
TRBV10-3,NA,NA,TRBJ1-6,13,TGTGCCATCAGTGATTCTAGCAGTTCACCCCTCCACTTT,CAISDSSSSPLHF
TRBV11-2,NA,NA,TRBJ2-7,14,TGTGCCAGCAGCCCGGAGCCCCACTCCTACGAGCAGTACTTC,CASSPEPHSYEQYF
TRBV7-2,TRBD2,NA,TRBJ2-2,15,TGTGCCAGCAGGGCTAGCGGGGCCCCCACCGGGGAGCTGTTTTTT,CASRASGAPTGELFF
TRBV7-2,NA,NA,TRBJ2-2,17,TGTGCCAGCAGCTTAGCTTTTGACAGGACCCACACCGGGGAGCTGTTTTTT,CASSLAFDRTHTGELFF
TRBV5-1,NA,few,TRBJ1-2,15,TGCGCCAGCAGCCGCTGGGGGGAAGGGAACTATGGCTACACCTTC,CASSRWGEGNYGYTF
TRBV19,TRBD1,NA,TRBJ2-7,14,TGTGCCAGTAGTAGTCGACAGGGGGGGGACGAGCAGTACTTC,CASSSRQGGDEQYF
TRBV4-1,NA,NA,TRBJ2-2,15,TGCGCCAGCAGCCTCCGCGGTGCGAACACCGGGGAGCTGTTTTTT,CASSLRGANTGELFF
TRBV7-6,TRBD1,few,TRBJ1-1,16,TGTGCCAGCAGCCAGAATCGTGGGACAGGGACTTCGGGAGCTTTCTTT,CASSQNRGTGTSGAFF
TRBV12-3/TRBV12-4,NA,NA,TRBJ1-1,12,TGTGCCACTAGACGGGTGAACACTGAAGCTTTCTTT,CATRRVNTEAFF
TRBV7-8,NA,NA,TRBJ1-5,16,TGTGCCAGCAGCCAAAGACCCACAGGGTCCAATCAGCCCCAGCATTTT,CASSQRPTGSNQPQHF
TRBV20-1,TRBD2,NA,TRBJ2-5,16,TGCAGTGCTAGTTCTAGCGGGGGGCCAATCGGAGAGACCCAGTACTTC,CSASSSGGPIGETQYF
TRBV11-2,NA,NA,TRBJ1-1,13,TGTGCCAGCAGCTTAAGCGAAGTCACTGAAGCTTTCTTT,CASSLSEVTEAFF